One T cell receptor beta chain is described in this entry. Its specificity is not known. Eligible hyperthyroidism cases comprised new diagnoses of under 2 months' duration in individuals aged 18 to 65. Diagnostic conclusions were grounded in clinical symptoms, serum thyroxine, TRAb, thyroid ultrasound and orbital computed tomography. Amplification from RNA transcripts yielded the TCR beta CDR3 regions. After a first-round RT-PCR with HTBI primers, a second-round multiplex PCR was run. TCRdb analysed the multiplex PCR reads with MiXCR anew, one entry per CDR3 protein. Of about 600,000 distinct CDR3 sequences in the sample, roughly 40% are singletons; the top ten hold approximately 4.1%. The data are from a study of Graves' ophthalmopathy and Graves' hyperthyroidism. Study information: The authors defined stable hyperthyroidism as no ophthalmopathy within 18 months of follow-up. Whole-study results and caveats: Most expanded clonotypes in thyroid above 0.001 frequency also showed up in blood.

Looked up from germline, CDR1 is SGHTA and CDR2 is FQGNSA. The CDR3 loop spans 16 amino acids. The ends were cut back, 5 bases at V and 11 bases at J, with 24 bases in the middle. Specimen: peripheral blood or thyroid tissue (not recorded which). This chain connects TRBV7-2 to TRBJ2-2; D is ambiguous. This TCR came from an adult man with Graves' hyperthyroidism. DNA of the CDR3: TGTGCCAGCAGCCGATCGTGGCAGGTGACAACCTACGAGCTGTTTTTT. As protein: CASSRSWQVTTYELFF.